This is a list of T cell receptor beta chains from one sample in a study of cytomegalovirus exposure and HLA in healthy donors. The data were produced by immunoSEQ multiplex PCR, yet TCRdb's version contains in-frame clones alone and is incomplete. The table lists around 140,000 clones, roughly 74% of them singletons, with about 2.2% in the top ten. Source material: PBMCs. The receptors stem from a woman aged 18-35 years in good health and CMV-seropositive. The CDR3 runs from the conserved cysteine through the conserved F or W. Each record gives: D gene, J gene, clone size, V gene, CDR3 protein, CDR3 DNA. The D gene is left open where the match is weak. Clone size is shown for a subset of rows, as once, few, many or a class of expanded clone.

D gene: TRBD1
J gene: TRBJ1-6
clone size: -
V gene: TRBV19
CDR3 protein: CASSFGTGVNSPLHF
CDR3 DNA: TGTGCCAGTAGTTTCGGGACAGGGGTGAATTCACCCCTCCACTTT

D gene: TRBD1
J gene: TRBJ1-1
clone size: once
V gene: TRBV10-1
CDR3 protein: CASRDRGTLMNTEAFF
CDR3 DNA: TGCGCCAGCCGGGACAGGGGGACCCTGATGAACACTGAAGCTTTCTTT

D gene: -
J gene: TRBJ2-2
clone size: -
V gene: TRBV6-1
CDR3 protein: CALRGPAANTGELFF
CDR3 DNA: TGTGCCCTTAGGGGTCCCGCCGCGAACACCGGGGAGCTGTTTTTT

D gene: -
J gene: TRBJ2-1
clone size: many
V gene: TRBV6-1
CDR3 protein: CASSEAAGSYNEQFF
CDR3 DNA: TGTGCCAGCAGTGAAGCAGCGGGCTCCTACAATGAGCAGTTCTTC

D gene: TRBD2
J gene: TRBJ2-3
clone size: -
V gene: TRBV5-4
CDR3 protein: CASSFWGGEDTQYF
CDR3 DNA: TGTGCCAGCAGCTTCTGGGGGGGGGAAGATACGCAGTATTTT

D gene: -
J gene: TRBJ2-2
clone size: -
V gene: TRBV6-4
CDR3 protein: CASSDSSRSTGELFF
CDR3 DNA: TGTGCCAGCAGTGACTCTTCTAGGTCCACCGGGGAGCTGTTTTTT

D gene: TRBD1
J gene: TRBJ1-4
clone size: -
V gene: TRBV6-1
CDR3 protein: CASSEADRDFNEKLFF
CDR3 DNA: TGTGCCAGCAGTGAAGCGGACAGGGACTTTAATGAAAAACTGTTTTTT

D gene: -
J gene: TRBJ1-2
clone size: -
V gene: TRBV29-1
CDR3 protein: CSVDGAGGGYGYTF
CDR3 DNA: TGCAGCGTTGACGGGGCGGGGGGAGGTTATGGCTACACCTTC

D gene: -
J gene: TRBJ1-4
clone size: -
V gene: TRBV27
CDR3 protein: CASSLSSRPATNEKLFF
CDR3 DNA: TGTGCCAGCAGTTTATCGTCCAGGCCTGCAACTAATGAAAAACTGTTTTTT

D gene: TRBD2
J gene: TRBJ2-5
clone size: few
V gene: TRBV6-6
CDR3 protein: CASSYSFRGGGETQYF
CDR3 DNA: TGTGCCAGCAGTTACTCGTTCCGGGGGGGAGGAGAGACCCAGTACTTC

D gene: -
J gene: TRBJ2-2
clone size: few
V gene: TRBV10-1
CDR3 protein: CASSDRMNTGELFF
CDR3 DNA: TGCGCCAGCAGCGACAGGATGAACACCGGGGAGCTGTTTTTT

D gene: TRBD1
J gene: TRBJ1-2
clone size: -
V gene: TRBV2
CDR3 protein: CASREDRAYNHGYTF
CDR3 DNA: TGTGCCAGCAGAGAGGACAGGGCTTACAACCATGGCTACACCTTC

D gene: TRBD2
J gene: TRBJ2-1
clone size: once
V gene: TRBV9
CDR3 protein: CASSVAPSGGANEQFF
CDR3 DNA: TGTGCCAGCAGCGTAGCTCCTAGCGGGGGGGCCAATGAGCAGTTCTTC

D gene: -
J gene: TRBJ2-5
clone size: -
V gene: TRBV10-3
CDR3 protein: CAISESSGRETQYF
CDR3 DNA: TGTGCCATCAGTGAGTCGAGCGGGCGGGAGACCCAGTACTTC

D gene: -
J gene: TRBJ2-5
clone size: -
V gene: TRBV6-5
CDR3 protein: CASRNRVRETQYF
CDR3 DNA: TGTGCCAGCAGAAACAGGGTCAGGGAGACCCAGTACTTC

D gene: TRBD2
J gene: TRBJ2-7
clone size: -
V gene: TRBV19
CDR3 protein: CASSSRGGTYEQYF
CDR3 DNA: TGTGCCAGTAGTAGCCGGGGAGGGACCTACGAGCAGTACTTC

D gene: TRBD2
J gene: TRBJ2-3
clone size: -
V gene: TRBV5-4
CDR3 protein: CASRTSGGAGDTQYF
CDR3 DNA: TGTGCCAGCAGAACTAGCGGGGGGGCCGGAGATACGCAGTATTTT

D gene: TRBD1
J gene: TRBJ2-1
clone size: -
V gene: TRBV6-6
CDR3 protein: CASRRTGGGGGEQFF
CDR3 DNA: TGTGCCAGCAGACGAACAGGGGGTGGTGGTGGTGAGCAGTTCTTC

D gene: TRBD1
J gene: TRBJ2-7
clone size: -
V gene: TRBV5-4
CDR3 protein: CASSSPGTGNHEQYF
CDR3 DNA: TGTGCCAGCAGCTCCCCCGGGACAGGGAATCACGAGCAGTACTTC

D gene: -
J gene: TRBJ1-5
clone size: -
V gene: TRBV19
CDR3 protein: CASSMGRGPGHF
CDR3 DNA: TGTGCCAGTAGTATGGGTAGGGGCCCGGGGCATTTT

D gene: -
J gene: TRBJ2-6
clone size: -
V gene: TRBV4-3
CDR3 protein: CASSQGSWTRSTGANVLTF
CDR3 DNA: TGCGCCAGCAGCCAAGGCTCTTGGACTCGGAGCACTGGGGCCAACGTCCTGACTTTC

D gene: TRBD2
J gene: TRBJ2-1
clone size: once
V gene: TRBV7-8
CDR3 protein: CASSLRTSGGGTYNEQFF
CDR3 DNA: TGTGCCAGCAGCTTACGGACTAGCGGGGGCGGTACCTACAATGAGCAGTTCTTC

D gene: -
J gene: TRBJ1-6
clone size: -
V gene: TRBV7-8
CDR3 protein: CASSPRGGNSPLHF
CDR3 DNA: TGTGCCAGCAGCCCACGAGGGGGTAATTCACCCCTCCACTTT

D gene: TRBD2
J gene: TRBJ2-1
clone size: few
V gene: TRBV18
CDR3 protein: CASSLPSGSSYNEQFF
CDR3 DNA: TGTGCCAGCTCACTACCTAGCGGGAGCTCCTACAATGAGCAGTTCTTC

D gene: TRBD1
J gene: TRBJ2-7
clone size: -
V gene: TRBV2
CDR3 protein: CASRGQVSYEQYF
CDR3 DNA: TGTGCCAGCAGGGGACAGGTATCATACGAGCAGTACTTC

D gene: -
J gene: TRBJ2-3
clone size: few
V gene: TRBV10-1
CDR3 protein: CASSSGDPDTQYF
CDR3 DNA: TGCGCCAGCAGTTCGGGGGATCCAGATACGCAGTATTTT

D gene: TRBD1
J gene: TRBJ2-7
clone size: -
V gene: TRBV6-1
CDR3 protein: CASSLQGYEQYF
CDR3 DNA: TGTGCCAGCAGTCTACAGGGGTACGAGCAGTACTTC

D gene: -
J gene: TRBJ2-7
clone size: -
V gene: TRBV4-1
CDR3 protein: CASSQDGQTGTRGQYF
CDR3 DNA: TGCGCCAGCAGCCAAGATGGCCAAACAGGGACCCGGGGGCAGTACTTC

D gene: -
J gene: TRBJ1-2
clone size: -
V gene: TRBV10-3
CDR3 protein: CAISDPGGAYYGYTF
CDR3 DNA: TGTGCCATCAGTGATCCGGGGGGCGCATACTATGGCTACACCTTC

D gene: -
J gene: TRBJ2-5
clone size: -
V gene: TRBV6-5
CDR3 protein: CATLQETQYF
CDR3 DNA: TGTGCCACCCTACAAGAGACCCAGTACTTC

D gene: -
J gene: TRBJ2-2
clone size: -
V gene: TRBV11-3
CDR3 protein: CASSPLTGELFF
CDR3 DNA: TGTGCCAGCAGCCCTCTAACCGGGGAGCTGTTTTTT

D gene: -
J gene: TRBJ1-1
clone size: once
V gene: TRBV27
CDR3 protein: CASSFAGLPGANTEAFF
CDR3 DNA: TGTGCCAGCAGTTTTGCCGGTTTGCCAGGGGCGAACACTGAAGCTTTCTTT

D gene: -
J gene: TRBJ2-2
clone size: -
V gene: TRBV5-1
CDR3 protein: CASRSSGAGELFF
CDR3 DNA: TGCGCCAGCAGATCTTCCGGGGCCGGGGAGCTGTTTTTT

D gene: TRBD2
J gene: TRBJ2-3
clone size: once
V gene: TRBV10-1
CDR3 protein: CASSEVELAGGTDTQYF
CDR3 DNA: TGCGCCAGCAGTGAGGTTGAACTAGCGGGGGGCACAGATACGCAGTATTTT

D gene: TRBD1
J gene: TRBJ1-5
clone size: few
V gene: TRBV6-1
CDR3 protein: CASSGQGGDQPQHF
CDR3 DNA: TGTGCCAGCAGTGGACAGGGTGGCGATCAGCCCCAGCATTTT

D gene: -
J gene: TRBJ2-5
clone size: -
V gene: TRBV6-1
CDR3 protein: CASSRTSKETQYF
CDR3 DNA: TGTGCCAGCAGCCGAACTAGTAAAGAGACCCAGTACTTC

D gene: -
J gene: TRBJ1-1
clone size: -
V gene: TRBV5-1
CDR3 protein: CASSLRGEGTEAFF
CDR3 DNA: TGCGCCAGCAGCTTGCGAGGGGAGGGCACTGAAGCTTTCTTT

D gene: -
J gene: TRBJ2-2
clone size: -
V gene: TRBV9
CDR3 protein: CASSAVTGELFF
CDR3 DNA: TGTGCCAGCAGCGCTGTCACCGGGGAGCTGTTTTTT

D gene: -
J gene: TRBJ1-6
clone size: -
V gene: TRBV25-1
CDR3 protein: CASSEWGRGDSPLHF
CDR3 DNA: TGTGCCAGCAGTGAATGGGGCAGGGGTGACTCACCCCTCCACTTT

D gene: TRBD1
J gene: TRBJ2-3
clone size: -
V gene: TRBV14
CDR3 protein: CASSRKPGTDTDTQYF
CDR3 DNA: TGTGCCAGCAGCCGAAAGCCCGGGACAGACACAGATACGCAGTATTTT

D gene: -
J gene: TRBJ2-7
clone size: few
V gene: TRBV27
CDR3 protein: CASSLLGAGGEQYF
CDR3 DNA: TGTGCCAGCAGTTTATTAGGGGCCGGGGGCGAGCAGTACTTC

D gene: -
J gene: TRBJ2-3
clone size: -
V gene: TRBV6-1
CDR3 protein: CASSEARGTDTQYF
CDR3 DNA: TGTGCCAGCAGTGAAGCGCGAGGGACAGATACGCAGTATTTT

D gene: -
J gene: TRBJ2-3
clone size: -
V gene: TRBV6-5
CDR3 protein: CASSLRASLTDTQYF
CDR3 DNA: TGTGCCAGCAGTCTCAGGGCCTCCCTCACAGATACGCAGTATTTT

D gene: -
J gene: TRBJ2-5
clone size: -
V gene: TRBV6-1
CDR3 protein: CASSKQGSVETQYF
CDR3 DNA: TGTGCCAGCAGTAAACAGGGATCAGTAGAGACCCAGTACTTC

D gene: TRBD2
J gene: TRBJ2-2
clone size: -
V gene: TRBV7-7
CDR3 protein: CASSSRLAGAANTGELFF
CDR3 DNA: TGTGCCAGCAGCTCACGACTAGCGGGGGCCGCGAACACCGGGGAGCTGTTTTTT

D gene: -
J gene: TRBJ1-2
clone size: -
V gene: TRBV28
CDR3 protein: CASSSRVGGGYTF
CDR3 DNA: TGTGCCAGCAGTTCCAGGGTTGGCGGTGGCTACACCTTC

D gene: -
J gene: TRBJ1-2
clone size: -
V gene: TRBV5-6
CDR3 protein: CASSLYDRLPSYGYTF
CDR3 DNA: TGTGCCAGCAGCTTGTATGACAGACTCCCGAGCTATGGCTACACCTTC

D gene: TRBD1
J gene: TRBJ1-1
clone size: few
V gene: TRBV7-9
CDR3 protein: CASRLLGQGGEAFF
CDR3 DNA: TGTGCCAGCAGACTTCTCGGACAGGGCGGTGAAGCTTTCTTT

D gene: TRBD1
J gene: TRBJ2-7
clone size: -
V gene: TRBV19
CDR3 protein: CASSTLGDRRDEQYF
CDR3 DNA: TGTGCCAGTAGTACCCTCGGGGACAGGCGCGACGAGCAGTACTTC